Listed below are T cell receptor beta chains from one sample, sequenced in a study of blood T cell repertoires in COVID-19. The protocol was immunoSEQ multiplex PCR, while the TCRdb copy is restricted to in-frame clones and leaves out a portion. The data hold nearly 110,000 clones, with 70% to 80% observed a single time. Specimen: peripheral blood. These receptors were collected from a man older than 75 with COVID-19, enrolled during active disease. Both conserved end residues are part of each CDR3. The D gene is left open where the match is weak.

v_call d_call cdr3_aa
TRBV11-2 . CASSLALTLFTYNEQFF
TRBV28 TRBD1 CASTLNRGVFF
TRBV27 TRBD2 CASSVRTGRLAGGLPGELFF
TRBV5-6 TRBD1 CASSLGGPYNEQFF
TRBV5-1 TRBD2 CASSAGLAGGTDTQYF
TRBV13 . CASSLKEGGGQETQYF
TRBV6-6 . CASSRSGPTNSPLHF
TRBV28 TRBD2 CASSFGTSGAYEQYF
TRBV5-6 . CASINLPSSYNEQFF
TRBV7-2 . CASSYINSPLHF